Listed below are T cell receptor beta chains from one sample, sequenced in a study of T cell repertoires in cytomegalovirus infection. From the reads, TCRdb called clonotypes with MiXCR, one entry per CDR3 protein. Of hundreds of thousands of distinct CDR3 sequences in the sample, roughly 43% are singletons; the top ten hold about 45%. Antigen specificity for these receptors is unknown. Source: cultured PBMCs, taken from culture after CMV antigen stimulation. The receptor set was obtained from a human donor in good health (CMV status not recorded). Some clones in this sample may be carry-over from other donors' samples. CDR3s include the opening cysteine and the closing phenylalanine or tryptophan. D genes are given only for firm matches. Clone size is stated in some rows and not others, as once, few, many or a class when expanded.

>NA|TRBJ1-2|TRBV7-4|once
CASSFRQSSSNYGYTF
TGTGCCAGCAGCTTCCGACAGAGCTCTTCTAACTATGGCTACACCTTC
>NA|TRBJ2-7|TRBV9|once
CASSAQFGYEQYF
TGTGCCAGCAGCGCTCAATTTGGGTACGAGCAGTACTTC
>NA|TRBJ1-3|TRBV7-8|few
CASSLKRDSGNTIYF
TGTGCCAGCAGCTTAAAGAGGGACTCTGGAAACACCATATATTTT
>NA|TRBJ2-5|TRBV4-3|NA
CASSQSVGAVETQYF
TGCGCCAGCAGCCAAAGTGTGGGGGCGGTGGAGACCCAGTACTTC
>NA|TRBJ2-2|TRBV4-3|NA
CASSQDRVSGTGELFF
TGCGCCAGCAGCCAAGATCGGGTCAGTGGCACCGGGGAGCTGTTTTTT
>NA|TRBJ2-3|TRBV7-2|NA
CASSFTGGVTDTQYF
TGTGCCAGCAGCTTCACAGGGGGGGTGACAGATACGCAGTATTTT
>TRBD1|TRBJ1-2|TRBV12-3/TRBV12-4|few
CASSPRDRGSMAYGYTF
TGTGCCAGCAGTCCCAGGGACAGGGGATCCATGGCCTATGGCTACACCTTC
>NA|TRBJ1-3|TRBV10-3|NA
CAISDPPRSGNTIYF
TGTGCCATCAGTGATCCGCCTCGCTCTGGAAACACCATATATTTT
>NA|TRBJ1-2|TRBV7-4|NA
CASSPPGGAFNF
TGTGCCAGCAGTCCCCCTGGGGGGGCATTTAACTTC
>NA|TRBJ2-2|TRBV19|NA
CASRAITTGELFF
TGTGCCAGTAGGGCTATTACTACCGGGGAGCTGTTTTTT
>TRBD2|TRBJ2-3|TRBV7-6|few
CASSLTTSGGAIADTQYF
TGTGCCAGCAGCTTAACGACTAGCGGGGGGGCCATCGCAGATACGCAGTATTTT
>NA|TRBJ2-1|TRBV30|NA
CAWSVRWERSYNEQFF
TGTGCCTGGAGTGTACGATGGGAGCGTTCCTACAATGAGCAGTTCTTC
>NA|TRBJ2-3|TRBV2|NA
CASSDITTDTQYF
TGTGCCAGCAGCGACATAACCACAGATACGCAGTATTTT
>TRBD2|TRBJ2-1|TRBV4-1|NA
CASSYLLLAGGPYNEQFF
TGCGCCAGCAGCTACCTACTACTAGCGGGAGGGCCCTACAATGAGCAGTTCTTC
>NA|TRBJ1-2|TRBV7-9|NA
CASSATGYGYTF
TGTGCCAGCAGCGCCACAGGCTATGGCTACACCTTC
>NA|TRBJ2-7|TRBV12-3/TRBV12-4|once
CASSPMGYEQYF
TGTGCCAGCAGTCCAATGGGGTACGAGCAGTACTTC
>NA|TRBJ2-5|TRBV2|NA
CASSEWGDGVRTQYF
TGTGCCAGCAGTGAATGGGGGGACGGAGTACGTACCCAGTACTTC
>NA|TRBJ2-6|TRBV27|few
CATGGRANVLTF
TGTGCCACAGGAGGCAGGGCCAACGTCCTGACTTTC
>NA|TRBJ2-1|TRBV6-5|few
CASSYSVRSTTRNEQFF
TGTGCCAGCAGTTACTCCGTCAGGTCTACTACGAGGAATGAGCAGTTCTTC
>NA|TRBJ1-1|TRBV7-2|many
CASSLGGGREAFF
TGTGCCAGCAGCTTAGGGGGGGGTAGGGAAGCTTTCTTT
>NA|TRBJ2-2|TRBV7-6|NA
CASSLDPPLRSPGELFF
TGTGCCAGCAGCTTAGACCCCCCTCTTCGGTCGCCCGGGGAGCTGTTTTTT
>NA|TRBJ2-1|TRBV7-9|NA
CASSFSSGEQFF
TGTGCCAGCAGCTTCTCGAGCGGTGAGCAGTTCTTC
>NA|TRBJ2-7|TRBV5-1|NA
CASSPGQEGYEQYF
TGCGCCAGCAGCCCCGGACAAGAAGGCTACGAGCAGTACTTC
>NA|TRBJ1-2|TRBV6-1|NA
CASSLGPRLGYTF
TGTGCCAGCAGTTTAGGACCCCGTCTTGGCTACACCTTC
>NA|TRBJ2-3|TRBV7-9|few
CASSPDSPTDTQYF
TGTGCCAGCAGCCCGGACAGTCCCACAGATACGCAGTATTTT
>NA|TRBJ2-4|TRBV7-8|NA
CASSLAPRGAGQTLF
TGTGCCAGCAGCTTAGCTCCGAGGGGGGCGGGACAGACCCTCTTC
>NA|TRBJ2-3|TRBV11-3|NA
CASSPYGGIWADTQYF
TGTGCCAGCAGCCCCTACGGCGGAATCTGGGCAGATACGCAGTATTTT
>TRBD1|TRBJ1-4|TRBV10-3|NA
CAISDRDRPEKLFF
TGTGCCATCAGTGACCGGGACAGGCCTGAAAAACTGTTTTTT
>NA|TRBJ2-6|TRBV5-1|NA
CASSLVAAGANVLTF
TGCGCCAGCAGCTTGGTCGCAGCTGGGGCCAACGTCCTGACTTTC
>NA|TRBJ1-3|TRBV20-1|NA
CSAPLGGGNTIYF
TGCAGTGCCCCGTTGGGGGGCGGAAACACCATATATTTT
>NA|TRBJ2-3|TRBV11-2|few
CASSLRGGTFDTQYF
TGTGCCAGCAGCTTAAGGGGGGGCACTTTCGATACGCAGTATTTT
>TRBD1|TRBJ2-1|TRBV5-5|NA
CASSMQGAGSYNEQFF
TGTGCCAGCAGCATGCAGGGGGCTGGGTCCTACAATGAGCAGTTCTTC
>NA|TRBJ1-4|TRBV12-3/TRBV12-4|NA
CASRLQEKLFF
TGTGCCAGCAGGTTACAGGAAAAACTGTTTTTT
>TRBD1|TRBJ1-5|TRBV7-9|NA
CASSSDRGRSQPQHF
TGTGCCAGCAGCAGTGACAGGGGGAGATCTCAGCCCCAGCATTTT
>TRBD1|TRBJ1-6|TRBV4-3|few
CASSRGQGVRSYNSPLHF
TGCGCCAGCAGCCGGGGACAGGGGGTAAGGTCCTATAATTCACCCCTCCACTTT
>TRBD1|TRBJ1-2|TRBV2|NA
CASRPVPGQGNYGYTF
TGTGCCAGCAGGCCGGTCCCGGGACAGGGAAACTATGGCTACACCTTC
>TRBD2|TRBJ2-1|TRBV12-3/TRBV12-4|few
CASSPWSGSGEQFF
TGTGCCAGCAGCCCCTGGAGCGGGAGTGGTGAGCAGTTCTTC
>TRBD1|TRBJ2-7|TRBV29-1|NA
CSAGDRSYEQYF
TGCAGCGCCGGGGACAGATCCTACGAGCAGTACTTC
>NA|TRBJ2-1|TRBV5-1|NA
CASSEGGLPNEQFF
TGCGCCAGCAGCGAGGGCGGACTTCCGAATGAGCAGTTCTTC
>NA|TRBJ2-3|TRBV7-2|NA
CASSFPGPQSTQYF
TGTGCCAGCAGCTTTCCCGGGCCGCAGAGTACGCAGTATTTT
>TRBD1|TRBJ2-7|TRBV10-3|NA
CAISDDRGENYEQYF
TGTGCCATCAGTGACGACAGGGGGGAGAATTACGAGCAGTACTTC
>NA|TRBJ2-3|TRBV5-1|NA
CASSTGYFSTDTQYF
TGCGCCAGCAGCACAGGGTACTTTAGCACAGATACGCAGTATTTT
>NA|TRBJ2-7|TRBV7-9|few
CASSLPSDGYEQYF
TGTGCCAGCAGCCTACCCTCGGACGGCTACGAGCAGTACTTC
>NA|TRBJ1-2|TRBV4-1|few
CASSQGNGFEGGYTF
TGCGCCAGCAGCCAAGGGAATGGGTTTGAGGGGGGCTACACCTTC